Listed here are 6 T cell receptor beta chains from one sample, sequenced in a study of blood T cells in healthy people across ages. Sample-barcoded 5' priming and a J-beta primer mix drove a second PCR of roughly 6 to 12 cycles. TCRdb re-called the 5' RACE reads with MiXCR, one entry per CDR3 protein. In the table there are some 900,000 distinct CDR3 sequences, around 48% of which are singletons. The sequencing input was blood. The receptors here all came from a young man in good health.

This chain uses TRBV12-3 or TRBV12-4 with TRBJ1-2, with D possibly matching TRBD1 (6 bases). The V and J ends lost 6 bases and 6 bases respectively, with 17 bases between them. CDR3 length equals 14 residues. The CDR3 DNA is TGTGCCAGCAGGTTAAGGTACAGGGTGGATGGCTACACCTTC. It specifies CASRLRYRVDGYTF.

V gene TRBV5-1 combines with J gene TRBJ1-5; 11 nucleotides line up with TRBD1. The germline CDR1 and CDR2 sequences are SGHRS and YFSETQ. The CDR3 totals 14 residues. V was clipped by 4 bases and J by 5 bases; unmatched bases: 2. CDR3 DNA sequence: TGCGCCAGCAGCCCGGGACAGGGGGATCAGCCCCAGCATTTT. It specifies CASSPGQGDQPQHF.

The V call is TRBV19, the J call TRBJ1-3, with a tentative D call TRBD1 (6 bases). The germline V and J ends were trimmed by 8 bases and 1 base, with 15 bases remaining between them. Germline V gene lookup returns CDR1 LNHDA and CDR2 SQIVND (reference sequence). The CDR3 has 15 amino acids. CDR3: CASATTGRSGNTIYF. The CDR3 DNA reads as TGTGCCAGTGCCACGACAGGACGGTCTGGAAACACCATATATTTT.

The chain carries TRBV4-1 and TRBJ2-1, with 10 bases aligning to TRBD2. Germline CDR1 reads MGHRA; CDR2 reads YSYEKL. This CDR3 has 20 residues. The junction had 15 bases not matched to a gene; V was cut back by 2 bases and J by 2 bases. The CDR3 DNA reads as TGCGCCAGCAGCCAATTTCCCGTGGTAGCGGGGGGCCTCACCTACAATGAGCAGTTCTTC. This gives the protein CASSQFPVVAGGLTYNEQFF.

This clonotype has just a few counts. The chain is built from TRBV7-9 and TRBJ1-1; D not certain. The germline V gene encodes CDR1 SEHNR and CDR2 FQNEAQ (reference sequence). The CDR3 has 13 amino acids. V shed 2 bases and J shed 7 bases, with 11 bases lying between them. DNA for the CDR3: TGTGCCAGCAGCTTAAGGCAGTTGGGTGAAGCTTTCTTT. It is translated as CASSLRQLGEAFF.

This clonotype was detected a few times. The chain has TRBV7-9 and TRBJ1-2; a weak D match, TRBD1 (5 bases). The V end was cut by 0 bases, the J end by 8 bases, with 7 bases between. Germline CDR1 reads SEHNR; CDR2 reads FQNEAQ (reference sequence). The CDR3 is 12 residues long. The CDR3 loop reads CASSLATGGYTF. In DNA, the CDR3 is TGTGCCAGCAGCTTAGCTACAGGCGGCTACACCTTC. Full variable domain (remainder filled in from reference TRBV7-9 and TRBJ1-2): DTGVSQNPRHKITKRGQNVTFRCDPISEHNRLYWYRQTLGQGPEFLTYFQNEAQLEKSRLLSDRFSAERPKGSFSTLEIQRTEQGDSAMYLCASSLATGGYTFGSGTRLTVV.